The entry that follows covers one TCR beta chain sequence. Its antigen has not been determined. No much larger clonotype is one base removed from it; base qualities were not supplied. This specimen belongs to a study of T cell responses to AZD1222 COVID-19 vaccine (dated by TCRdb to about 2021). Regarding the complete study: A total of just over 230 trial participants underwent TCR sequencing, of whom nearly 210 had received two doses of AZD1222 and around 25 had received two doses of the MenACWY control vaccine. Trial participants were enrolled by age into subgroups of 18-55, 56-69 and 70-plus years, and roughly 150, 30 and 60 TCR-sequenced participants, respectively, were included in these subgroups. Broader findings and caveats from the paper: Conclusions about previously exposed vaccinees are limited because only 6 or 7 AZD1222 recipients were SARS-CoV-2 seropositive at baseline. The 56-69-year group was small, and its depth increase did not reach significance, likely because of low power. After two AZD1222 doses, spike-specific TCR breadth and depth were significantly higher than at day 0 and than in MenACWY recipients. Nearly half of unique spike-specific TCRs reportedly recognized epitopes outside regions mutated in the B.1.351 and B.1.1.7 variants. Participants were mostly white British, with more females than males. The authors suggested clonal diversity may have been underestimated. Vaccine-associated CD4 TCRs spanned the whole spike protein, with dominant responses in regions 160-218 and 743-854. Because no day 14 peak-response samples were available, the repertoires could be characterized only after the peak T cell response.

The CDR3 regions of human TCRbeta chains were analyzed by immunosequencing. The study's own analysis went as follows. Repertoire TCRs were checked for matches against a reference library of SARS-CoV-2-specific TCRs that had been generated using the MIRA antigen-specificity platform. Breadth meant the fraction of unique TCRs that were SARS-CoV-2-associated, whereas depth meant the fraction of total T cells that were SARS-CoV-2-associated. Using the MIRA data, each spike-specific TCR was assigned both to the spike region to which the TCR was reactive and to a CD4 or CD8 class. Log10-transformed breadth and depth values were compared by one-way ANOVA with Sidak's multiple comparisons tests. As stored in TCRdb, this immuneACCESS dataset retains in-frame rearrangements with V and J assigned. A fraction of the clones does not appear; measured against another copy, unresolved V genes explain less than half of the discrepancy, and the remainder lacks a known reason. D and trimming come from the DNA, and the V and J calls and clone size come from that table. The sample table shows 110,000 or so clones, and around 88% are seen once. Of the sample, about 6% is held by the ten largest clones.

Sample time point, as interpreted from the label and publication: about 28 days (+/-7) after the second vaccine dose. Because spike-specific TCR depth and breadth did not differ between the two schedules, AZD1222 recipients who got a second dose at roughly 4 weeks were pooled with those who got a second dose at roughly 12 weeks. Samples from vaccinated people were obtained from the UK trials COV001 and COV002, which included a single-blind randomized controlled phase 2/3 trial of AZD1222 (ChAdOx1 nCoV-19) in healthy adults. Trial participant PBMC samples were collected at day 0 and day 28 after the second dose for TCRbeta chain sequencing. The material sequenced was peripheral blood, taken 28 days after the second AZD1222 dose. This TCR was sampled from an adult who received the AZD1222 COVID-19 vaccine.

The bases are TGTGCCAGCAGCGTGGGACAGGGGACCTTCAATGAGCAGTTCTTC. It translates as CASSVGQGTFNEQFF. The sequence is built from TRBV9 and TRBJ2-1, with 10 junctional bases fitting TRBD1. Via the germline V gene, CDR1 is SGDLS and CDR2 YYNGEE. V ends up 2 bases short and J 6 bases short, with an unmatched junction base count of 5. The CDR3 runs 15 residues from the cysteine to the phenylalanine. The entry retains the CDR3 DNA only, 45 bases that are in frame from base 1.